The following is a TCR beta chain sequence with its context. Its matching antigen is unknown. Germline loops: CDR1 SGHNT, CDR2 YYREEE (reference sequence). This CDR3 region has 14 residues. Trimming pared 4 bases from V and 8 bases from J, leaving 18 bases between. This sample is part of a study of identifying expanded T cells in peripheral blood. General study points: Clone count variance between roughly 2-week samples rose with total template count. Over about two and four weeks, about 16 and 20 clones changed, versus roughly 1.2 between replicates.

Healthy donors had no documented immune events, such as infections, while sampled. Measured with immunoSEQ multiplex PCR; TCRdb has only the in-frame clones, and not every one. The repertoire includes tens of thousands of clones, around 84% of them detected once, and around 19% sits in the top ten. The chain couples TRBV5-4 to TRBJ1-2; a possible D gene is TRBD1 (6 bases). The sequence derives from a person aged 18 to 75 in good health. The specimen was blood. The CDR3 loop reads CASSLQVGAPGYTF. In DNA form, the CDR3 reads TGTGCCAGCAGCCTACAGGTGGGGGCGCCCGGCTACACCTTC.